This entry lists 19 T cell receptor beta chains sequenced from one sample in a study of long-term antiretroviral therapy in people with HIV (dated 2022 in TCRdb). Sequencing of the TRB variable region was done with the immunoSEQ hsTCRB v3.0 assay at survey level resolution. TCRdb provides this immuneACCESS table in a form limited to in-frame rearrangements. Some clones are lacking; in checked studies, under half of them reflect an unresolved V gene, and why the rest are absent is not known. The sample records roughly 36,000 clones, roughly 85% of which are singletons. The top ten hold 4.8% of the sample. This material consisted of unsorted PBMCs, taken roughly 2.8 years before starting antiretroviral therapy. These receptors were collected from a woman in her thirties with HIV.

CDR3 DNA: TGTGCCAGCAGTTTGACACTCTCTCGGGGGGAGACCCAGTACTTC. Its protein is CASSLTLSRGETQYF. The chain has TRBV27 and TRBJ2-5; D is perhaps TRBD2 (6 bases). Germline V gene data show CDR1 as MNHEY and CDR2 as SMNVEV (reference sequence). V lost 3 bases and J 5 bases, leaving 16 bases between the germline ends. The CDR3 sequence is 15 residues long.

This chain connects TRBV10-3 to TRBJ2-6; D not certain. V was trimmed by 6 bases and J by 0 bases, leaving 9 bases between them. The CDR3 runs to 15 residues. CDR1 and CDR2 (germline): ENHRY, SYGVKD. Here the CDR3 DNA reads TGTGCCATCAGACTTGAGATCTCTGGGGCCAACGTCCTGACTTTC. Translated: CAIRLEISGANVLTF.

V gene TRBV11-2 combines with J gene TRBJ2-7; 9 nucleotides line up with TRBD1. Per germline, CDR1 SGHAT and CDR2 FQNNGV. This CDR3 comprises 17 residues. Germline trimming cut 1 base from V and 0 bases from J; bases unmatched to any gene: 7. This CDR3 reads CASSLAQTGGFSYEQYV. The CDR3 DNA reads TGTGCCAGCAGCTTAGCTCAGACAGGGGGGTTCTCCTACGAGCAGTACGTC.

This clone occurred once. CDR3 residues: CAIASYTGTGATISTDTQYF. DNA of the CDR3: TGTGCCATCGCGAGCTATACCGGGACAGGGGCGACAATTAGCACAGATACGCAGTATTTT. V gene TRBV10-3 combines with J gene TRBJ2-3; TRBD1 aligns across 10 bases. From germline, CDR1 is ENHRY and CDR2 SYGVKD. The CDR3 is 20 amino acids. Trimming took 8 bases from V and 0 from J; bases not matched to a gene: 20.

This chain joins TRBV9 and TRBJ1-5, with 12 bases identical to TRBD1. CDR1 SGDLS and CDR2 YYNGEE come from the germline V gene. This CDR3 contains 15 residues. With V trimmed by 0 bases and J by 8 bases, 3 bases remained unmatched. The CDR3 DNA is TGTGCCAGCAGCGTAGGGGACAGGGGGCTGGAGCCCCAGCATTTT. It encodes CASSVGDRGLEPQHF. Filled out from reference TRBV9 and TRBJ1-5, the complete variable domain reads DSGVTQTPKHLITATGQRVTLRCSPRSGDLSVYWYQQSLDQGLQFLIQYYNGEERAKGNILERFSAQQFPDLHSELNLSSLELGDSALYFCASSVGDRGLEPQHFGDGTRLSIL.

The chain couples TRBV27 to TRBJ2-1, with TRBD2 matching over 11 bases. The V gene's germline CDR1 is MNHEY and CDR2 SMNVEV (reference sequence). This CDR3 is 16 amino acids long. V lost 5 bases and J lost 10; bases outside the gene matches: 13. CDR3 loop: CASSTATSGGHPEQFF. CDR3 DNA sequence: TGTGCCAGCAGTACGGCAACTAGCGGGGGCCACCCGGAGCAGTTCTTC.

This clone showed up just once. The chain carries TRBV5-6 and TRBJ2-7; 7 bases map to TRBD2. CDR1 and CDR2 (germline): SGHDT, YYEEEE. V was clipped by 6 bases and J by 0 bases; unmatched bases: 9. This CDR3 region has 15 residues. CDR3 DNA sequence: TGTGCCAGCACCGGTGGGGGGGGGAGCTCCTACGAGCAGTACGTC. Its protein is CASTGGGGSSYEQYV.

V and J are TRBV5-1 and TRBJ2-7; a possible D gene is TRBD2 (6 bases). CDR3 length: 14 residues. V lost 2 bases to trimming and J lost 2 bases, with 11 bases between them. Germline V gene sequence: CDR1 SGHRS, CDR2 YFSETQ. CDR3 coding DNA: TGCGCCAGCAGCTTAAGGGAGGCGCCCTACGAGCAGTACTTC. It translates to CASSLREAPYEQYF. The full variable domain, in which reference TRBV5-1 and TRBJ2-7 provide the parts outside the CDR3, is KAGVTQTPRYLIKTRGQQVTLSCSPISGHRSVSWYQQTPGQGLQFLFEYFSETQRNKGNFPGRFSGRQFSNSRSEMNVSTLELGDSALYLCASSLREAPYEQYFGPGTRLTVT.

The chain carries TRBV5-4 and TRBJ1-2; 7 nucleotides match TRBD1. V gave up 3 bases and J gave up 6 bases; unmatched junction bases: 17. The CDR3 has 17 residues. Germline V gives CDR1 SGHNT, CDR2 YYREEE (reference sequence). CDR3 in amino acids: CASSSETPQGDVNGYTF. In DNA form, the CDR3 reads TGTGCCAGCAGCTCGGAAACACCCCAGGGGGATGTAAATGGCTACACCTTC. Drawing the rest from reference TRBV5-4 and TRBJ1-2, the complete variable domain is ETGVTQSPTHLIKTRGQQVTLRCSSQSGHNTVSWYQQALGQGPQFIFQYYREEENGRGNFPPRFSGLQFPNYSSELNVNALELDDSALYLCASSSETPQGDVNGYTFGSGTRLTVV.

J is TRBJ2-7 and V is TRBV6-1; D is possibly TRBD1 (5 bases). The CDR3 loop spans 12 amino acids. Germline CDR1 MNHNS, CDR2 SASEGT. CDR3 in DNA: TGTGTTAAGGGGATCTATTATTATGAGCAGTACTTC. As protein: CVKGIYYYEQYF.

CDR3 residues: CASSLEGLRTDTQYF. CDR3 DNA sequence: TGTGCCAGCAGCTTAGAGGGACTACGCACAGATACGCAGTATTTT. The gene calls are TRBV7-3 and TRBJ2-3, with TRBD2 matching 7 bases. After removal of 2 bases from V and 1 base from J, the junction contained 3 bases not matched to a gene. This CDR3 is built from 15 residues. Per the germline V gene, CDR1 is SGHTA and CDR2 is FQGTGA.

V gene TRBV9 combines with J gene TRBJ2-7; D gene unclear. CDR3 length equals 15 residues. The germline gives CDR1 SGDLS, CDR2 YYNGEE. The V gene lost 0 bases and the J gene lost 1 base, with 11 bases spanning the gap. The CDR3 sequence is CASSVGPGPSYEQYF. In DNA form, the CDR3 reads TGTGCCAGCAGCGTAGGGCCTGGACCTTCCTACGAGCAGTACTTC.

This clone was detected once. DNA for the CDR3: TGTGCCAGCAGTGAATTCAACACCGGGGAGCTGTTTTTT. This codes for CASSEFNTGELFF. The V call is TRBV6-4, the J call TRBJ2-2; no definite D call. In germline, CDR1 is MRHNA, CDR2 SNTAGT. The CDR3 length is 13 residues. Trimming removed 3 bases at V and 2 bases at J, with 4 bases between.

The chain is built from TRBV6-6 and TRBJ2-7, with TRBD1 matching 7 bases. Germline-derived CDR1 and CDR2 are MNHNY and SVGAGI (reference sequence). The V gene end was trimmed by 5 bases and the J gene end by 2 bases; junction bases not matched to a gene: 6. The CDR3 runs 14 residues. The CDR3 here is CASSTGTEAYEQYF. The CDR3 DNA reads TGTGCCAGCAGTACCGGGACAGAGGCCTACGAGCAGTACTTC.

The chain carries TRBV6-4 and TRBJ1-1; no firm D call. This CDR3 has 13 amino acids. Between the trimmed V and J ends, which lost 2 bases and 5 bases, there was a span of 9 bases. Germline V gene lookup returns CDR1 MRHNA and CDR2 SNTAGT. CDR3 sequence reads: CASSDTRTTEAFF. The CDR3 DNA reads TGTGCCAGCAGTGACACCCGGACGACTGAAGCTTTCTTT.

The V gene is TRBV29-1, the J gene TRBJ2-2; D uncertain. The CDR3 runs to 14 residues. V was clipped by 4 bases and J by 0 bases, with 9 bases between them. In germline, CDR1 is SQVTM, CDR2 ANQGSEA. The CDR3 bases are TGCAGCGTTGTACCAGGTCCGAACACCGGGGAGCTGTTTTTT. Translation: CSVVPGPNTGELFF.

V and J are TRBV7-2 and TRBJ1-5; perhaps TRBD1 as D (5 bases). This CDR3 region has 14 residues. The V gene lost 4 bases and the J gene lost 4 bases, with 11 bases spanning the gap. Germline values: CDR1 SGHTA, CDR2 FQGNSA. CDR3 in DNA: TGTGCCAGCAGCTGGGGCTCAGTTAATCAGCCCCAGCATTTT. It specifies CASSWGSVNQPQHF.

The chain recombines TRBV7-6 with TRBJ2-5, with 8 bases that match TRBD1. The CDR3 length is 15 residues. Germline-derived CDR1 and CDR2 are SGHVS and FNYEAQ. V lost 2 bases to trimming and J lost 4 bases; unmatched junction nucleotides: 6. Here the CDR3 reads CASSLSVQGAETQYF. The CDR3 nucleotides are TGTGCCAGCAGCTTAAGTGTCCAGGGGGCAGAGACCCAGTACTTC.

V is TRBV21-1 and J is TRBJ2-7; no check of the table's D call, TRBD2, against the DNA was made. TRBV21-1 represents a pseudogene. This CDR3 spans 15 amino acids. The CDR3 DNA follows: TGTGCCAGCAGCGCACGGAAATCTAGCTCCTACGAGCAGTACTTC. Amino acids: CASSARKSSSYEQYF.